This is a list of T cell receptor beta chains from one sample in a study of monozygotic twins with inflammatory bowel disease. TCRdb reanalyzed the 5' RACE reads, giving one entry per CDR3 protein sequence and no DNA. This listing includes about 350,000 distinct CDR3 sequences. Sequenced: blood. Receptors were obtained from a human donor with ulcerative colitis or Crohn's disease, or a healthy co-twin of an affected twin (not recorded which). The CDR3 runs from the conserved cysteine through the conserved F or W.

j_call v_call cdr3_aa
TRBJ1-6 TRBV7-2 CASSPDRGRNSPLHF
TRBJ2-1 TRBV20-1 CSASGTSGRSGGGNEQFF
TRBJ2-1 TRBV5-1 CASSFTSGAGNEQFF
TRBJ2-3 TRBV7-2 CASSLVVAGPTDTQYF
TRBJ2-1 TRBV28 CASTLFREQFF
TRBJ1-5 TRBV5-1 CASSPIPGGETSNQPQHF
TRBJ1-2 TRBV20-1 CSASDGTGIGYTF
TRBJ2-7 TRBV4-1 CASSQGPGPLRLEQYF
TRBJ1-1 TRBV18 CASSLGGVLNTEAFF
TRBJ2-1 TRBV5-1 CASSLSSGSTNEQFF
TRBJ2-7 TRBV29-1 CSVRWQGSYEQYF
TRBJ1-1 TRBV6-2/TRBV6-3 CASTLPGPEAFF
TRBJ2-1 TRBV2 CASSADSGVYNEQFF
TRBJ2-2 TRBV6-2/TRBV6-3 CASSSGGAGELFF
TRBJ2-3 TRBV9 CASSALGLAFSTDTQYF
TRBJ2-1 TRBV6-1 CASRLDENTYNEQFF
TRBJ2-1 TRBV10-2 CASSETSGTTYNEQFF
TRBJ2-1 TRBV4-3 CASSQDSSETYNEQFF
TRBJ1-1 TRBV18 CASSPAENTEAFF
TRBJ1-1 TRBV20-1 CSAPPGMYTEAFF
TRBJ1-1 TRBV12-3/TRBV12-4 CASSSGHTLYTEAFF
TRBJ2-1 TRBV7-9 CASSLGWNNEQFF
TRBJ1-5 TRBV28 CASSLDRRNQPQHF
TRBJ2-1 TRBV5-1 CASSLELAGDNEQFF
TRBJ1-5 TRBV20-1 CSAYIQGNQPQHF
TRBJ2-5 TRBV11-3 CASSLDRAETQYF
TRBJ1-1 TRBV11-3 CASNTDRANTEAFF
TRBJ1-1 TRBV7-9 CASSLEGGRGPEAFF
TRBJ1-1 TRBV7-9 CASSLVEEAFF
TRBJ2-7 TRBV29-1 CSVEGGGSEEQYF
TRBJ1-1 TRBV6-5 CASSYTTQAGHTEAFF
TRBJ2-7 TRBV20-1 CSVRLAGGSYEQYF
TRBJ2-5 TRBV28 CASSFPLSGQETQYF
TRBJ1-4 TRBV6-2/TRBV6-3 CASSNPGPGTEKLFF
TRBJ2-7 TRBV4-2 CASSQERLTSGYFYEQYF
TRBJ2-3 TRBV12-3/TRBV12-4 CATTGDSYTDTQYF
TRBJ1-1 TRBV5-1 CASSLDSEAFF
TRBJ2-7 TRBV6-1 CASSGVGRPYEQYF
TRBJ2-3 TRBV20-1 CSVQGPGTDTQYF
TRBJ2-7 TRBV12-3/TRBV12-4 CASTTGEGGDEQYF
TRBJ2-1 TRBV18 CASSLAPGRGKDEQFF
TRBJ2-1 TRBV12-3/TRBV12-4 CASSYLGGVSNEQFF
TRBJ1-2 TRBV6-2/TRBV6-3 CASSGQYRYGYTF
TRBJ1-2 TRBV20-1 CSATGALYGYTF
TRBJ1-4 TRBV6-6 CASKTGDEKLFF
TRBJ2-5 TRBV5-1 CASSLRGADQETQYF
TRBJ2-7 TRBV10-3 CAIGASYEQYF
TRBJ1-2 TRBV30 CAWGSLQDYGYTF
TRBJ2-1 TRBV5-1 CASSLPPGEQFF
TRBJ2-6 TRBV7-9 CASKPPGQISGANVLTF
TRBJ2-1 TRBV5-1 CASSLLDLQGNEQFF
TRBJ2-1 TRBV15 CATSRDLDRKEFF
TRBJ2-5 TRBV6-5 CASSYFRGRGGTQYF
TRBJ2-1 TRBV27 CASSFGGLAAYNEQFF
TRBJ2-1 TRBV29-1 CSVASGSNEQFF
TRBJ2-3 TRBV5-1 CASRKTSGPLDTQYF
TRBJ2-3 TRBV7-6 CASSLITGGGDTQYF
TRBJ2-2 TRBV20-1 CSARSPGLPNTGELFF
TRBJ1-2 TRBV28 CASSTHPGRLNYGYTF
TRBJ1-6 TRBV5-4 CASRGAGGRDSPLHF